One and the same sample provided the 17 T cell receptor beta chains below, sequenced in a study of sequential checkpoint blockade in melanoma. Profiled with immunoSEQ multiplex PCR; TCRdb holds only in-frame clones, not every one. The table lists about 27,000 clones, approximately 77% of them singletons. The treatment is: randomized to nivolumab then ipilimumab (arm A) or the reverse (arm B). This material consisted of CD8+ T cells sorted from blood (inferred from file names), taken from a patient given nivolumab and ipilimumab in sequence. The receptors were sampled from a human donor with melanoma.

This clone was detected only a few times. This sequence joins TRBV5-5 and TRBJ2-7, with TRBD2 as a possible D gene (6 bases). This CDR3 has 13 residues. CDR1 and CDR2 from the germline V gene are SGHKS and YYEKEE (reference sequence). Trimming left V 0 bases short and J 4 bases short, with 8 bases between. CDR3 sequence reads: CASSLGRAYEQYF. The CDR3 nucleotides are TGTGCCAGCAGCTTGGGGAGGGCGTACGAGCAGTACTTC.

The rearrangement links TRBV19 to TRBJ1-2, with 9 bases lining up with TRBD1. Germline values: CDR1 LNHDA, CDR2 SQIVND (reference sequence). There are 15 residues in the CDR3. V dropped 5 bases and J dropped 5; count of bases not matched to a gene: 9. CDR3 protein: CASSPGFGQGYGYTF. The CDR3 DNA follows: TGTGCCAGTAGTCCAGGCTTCGGACAGGGGTATGGCTACACCTTC.

The chain is built from TRBV5-4 and TRBJ2-7; D is possibly TRBD2 (7 bases). The CDR3 totals 14 residues. Germline CDR1 is SGHNT and CDR2 is YYREEE (reference sequence). V dropped 7 bases and J dropped 4 bases, with 18 bases sitting between them. This CDR3 reads CASGDSGGEYEQYF. CDR3 DNA sequence: TGTGCCAGCGGCGACTCGGGGGGCGAATACGAGCAGTACTTC.

The chain combines TRBV27 with TRBJ2-7; TRBD1 is a possible D gene (5 bases). The V and J ends lost 3 bases and 2 bases respectively, with 8 bases between them. The CDR3 has 13 amino acids. The V gene's germline CDR1 is MNHEY and CDR2 SMNVEV (reference sequence). In nucleotides, the CDR3 is TGTGCCAGCAGTTTGATGGACACCTACGAGCAGTACTTC. It translates to CASSLMDTYEQYF.

V and J are TRBV9 and TRBJ1-2; 10 bases map to TRBD1. The CDR3 runs to 15 residues. Germline values: CDR1 SGDLS, CDR2 YYNGEE. V lost 4 bases to trimming and J lost 7 bases; unmatched junction nucleotides: 10. Here the CDR3 reads CASSITGTGDLGYTF. In DNA form, the CDR3 reads TGTGCCAGCAGCATAACCGGGACAGGGGATCTTGGCTACACCTTC.

The chain combines TRBV28 with TRBJ2-7; 7 nucleotides line up with TRBD2. CDR1 is MDHEN and CDR2 is SYDVKM in the germline V gene. The CDR3 length is 14 residues. Trimming at V came to 2 bases and at J to 3 bases, leaving 4 bases not matched to a gene. The CDR3 reads CASSLGKRDYEQYF. The CDR3 region has the DNA TGTGCCAGCAGTTTAGGAAAGCGGGACTACGAGCAGTACTTC.

This clone appeared once. The V gene is TRBV5-5, the J gene TRBJ1-4, with TRBD1 identical over 10 bases. The CDR3 has 13 residues. J gave up 14 bases and V 4 bases, and 8 bases lay outside the gene matches. CDR1 SGHKS and CDR2 YYEKEE come from the germline V gene (reference sequence). CDR3 amino acids: CASSLPPGQGLFF. In DNA, the CDR3 is TGTGCCAGCAGCCTCCCCCCGGGACAGGGGCTGTTTTTT.

The chain employs TRBV4-1 and TRBJ2-2; D may be TRBD1 (6 bases). The CDR3 has 14 amino acids. V was trimmed by 2 bases and J by 7 bases, leaving 11 bases between them. The germline V gene encodes CDR1 MGHRA and CDR2 YSYEKL. DNA for the CDR3: TGCGCCAGCAGCCAAAAACAGGGCGGCGGGGAGCTGTTTTTT. This gives the protein CASSQKQGGGELFF.

The chain carries TRBV7-9 and TRBJ2-1; 13 positions agree with TRBD2. Germline CDR1 reads SEHNR; CDR2 reads FQNEAQ (reference sequence). Trimming took 5 bases from V and 3 from J; bases not matched to a gene: 7. This CDR3 is built from 17 residues. The CDR3 loop reads CASSPGTSGVLYNEQFF. The CDR3 nucleotides read TGTGCCAGCAGCCCAGGGACTAGCGGGGTACTCTACAATGAGCAGTTCTTC. Variable domain in full (rest from reference TRBV7-9 and TRBJ2-1): DTGVSQNPRHKITKRGQNVTFRCDPISEHNRLYWYRQTLGQGPEFLTYFQNEAQLEKSRLLSDRFSAERPKGSFSTLEIQRTEQGDSAMYLCASSPGTSGVLYNEQFFGPGTRLTVL.

The J gene is TRBJ1-2, the V gene TRBV4-3; 8 bases fit TRBD1. Germline CDR1 reads LGHNA; CDR2 reads YSLEER. The CDR3 is 15 amino acids. V shed 1 base and J 2 bases; nucleotides not matched to a gene: 3. CDR3 DNA: TGCGCCAGCAGCCAAGTGGGACAGGCGAACTATGGCTACACCTTC. It is translated as CASSQVGQANYGYTF.

The J gene is TRBJ1-1, the V gene TRBV7-9; perhaps TRBD1 as D (5 bases). Per germline, CDR1 SEHNR and CDR2 FQNEAQ (reference sequence). CDR3 length equals 13 residues. Trimming left V 6 bases short and J 1 base short, with 9 bases between. The CDR3 region is CASRAQGNTEAFF. Here the CDR3 DNA reads TGTGCCAGCAGGGCCCAGGGGAACACTGAAGCTTTCTTT.

This sequence joins TRBV4-1 and TRBJ1-2; no firm D call. CDR3 length: 16 amino acids. Trimming pared 2 bases from V and 4 bases from J, leaving 17 bases between. Per the germline V gene, CDR1 is MGHRA and CDR2 is YSYEKL. The chain's CDR3 is CASSQPERAVTYGYTF. In DNA, the CDR3 is TGCGCCAGCAGCCAACCCGAGAGGGCCGTGACCTATGGCTACACCTTC.

The chain links TRBV5-1 to TRBJ2-7, with TRBD2 identical over 10 bases. The V segment lost 4 bases and the J segment 6 bases; nucleotides outside the gene matches: 7. CDR1 and CDR2 (germline): SGHRS, YFSETQ. CDR3 length: 14 amino acids. This CDR3 reads CASSLGTSVTEQYF. CDR3 nucleotide sequence: TGCGCCAGCAGCCTGGGGACTAGCGTTACCGAGCAGTACTTC.

The rearrangement joins TRBV7-6 to TRBJ2-5; 8 nucleotides align to TRBD1. After removal of 4 bases from V and 5 bases from J, the junction contained 9 bases not matched to a gene. The CDR3 runs 15 residues. Per germline, CDR1 SGHVS and CDR2 FNYEAQ. The CDR3 loop reads CASSSTDRGKETQYF. Here the CDR3 DNA reads TGTGCCAGCAGCTCAACAGACAGGGGAAAGGAGACCCAGTACTTC.

The chain couples TRBV9 to TRBJ2-3, with 7 nucleotides matching TRBD1. The V gene end was trimmed by 6 bases and the J gene end by 5 bases; junction bases not matched to a gene: 12. The V gene's germline CDR1 is SGDLS and CDR2 YYNGEE. This CDR3 is 15 amino acids long. The CDR3 protein is CASTDGQDPGDTQYF. CDR3 coding DNA: TGTGCCAGCACTGACGGACAGGACCCCGGAGATACGCAGTATTTT.

This chain connects TRBV5-4 to TRBJ1-1; TRBD1 aligns across 8 bases. V trimming: 4 bases; J trimming: 1 base; junction bases outside the gene matches: 3. The V gene's germline CDR1 is SGHNT and CDR2 YYREEE (reference sequence). This CDR3 spans 14 amino acids. CDR3 region: CASSLGTGNTEAFF. DNA of the CDR3: TGTGCCAGCAGCCTCGGGACAGGGAACACTGAAGCTTTCTTT. The whole variable domain, remainder taken from reference TRBV5-4 and TRBJ1-1, is ETGVTQSPTHLIKTRGQQVTLRCSSQSGHNTVSWYQQALGQGPQFIFQYYREEENGRGNFPPRFSGLQFPNYSSELNVNALELDDSALYLCASSLGTGNTEAFFGQGTRLTVV.

This clone was observed a few times. J is TRBJ1-4 and V is TRBV7-8; a weak D match, TRBD1 (6 bases). The CDR3 has 15 amino acids. CDR1 is SGHVS and CDR2 is FQNEAQ in the germline V gene. Trimming cost V 0 bases and J 4 bases, with 9 bases left between them. CDR3 coding DNA: TGTGCCAGCAGCTTAGCGCGAGGGGGTAATGAAAAACTGTTTTTT. This codes for CASSLARGGNEKLFF.